This TCR beta chain was observed in a study of OX40 agonist ivuxolimab in advanced cancers. General study points: On average, a greater number of expanded clones characterised CD8+ T cells relative to CD4+. Dose levels from 0.1 to 3.0 mg/kg saw CD4+ and CD8+ blood T cells expand clonally by week 6.

As for this clone: Its cognate antigen is unknown.

Germline V gives CDR1 SGHTA, CDR2 FQGNSA. The J segment lost 4 bases and the V segment lost 5 bases, leaving 11 bases of the junction unmatched. The length of the CDR3 is 17 residues. If patients had autoimmune disease history or systemic immunosuppression, they were excluded. Baseline was the first blood sampling point, followed by cycle 4 day 1 and cycle 7 day 1. TCRdb's table, derived via immunoSEQ multiplex PCR, lists solely in-frame clones and lacks some. This sample has roughly 7,000 clones; 80% to 90% occur once, and the top ten carry less than 2%. The source was CD4+ or CD8+ T cells sorted from blood, collected in a trial of the OX40 agonist ivuxolimab. The chain combines TRBV7-2 with TRBJ1-6, with TRBD1 identical over 7 bases. This TCR came from an adult with an advanced solid tumor such as melanoma, head and neck, liver or kidney cancer. For the CDR3, the DNA is TGTGCCAGCAGCCCAACGGGACAGATTGCTTATAATTCACCCCTCCACTTT. This gives the protein CASSPTGQIAYNSPLHF. The variable domain in full, with the rest retrieved from reference TRBV7-2 and TRBJ1-6, is GAGVSQSPSNKVTEKGKDVELRCDPISGHTALYWYRQSLGQGLEFLIYFQGNSAPDKSGLPSDRFSAERTGGSVSTLTIQRTQQEDSAVYLCASSPTGQIAYNSPLHFGNGTRLTVT.